This T cell receptor (beta chain) was captured by sequencing in a study of identical twins. Carrying unique molecular identifiers, the cDNA also gained a universal primer site through template switching. Using its own MiXCR run on the 5' RACE reads, TCRdb lists one record per CDR3 protein. The repertoire holds 1.5 million or so distinct CDR3 sequences, with 25% to 35% as singletons. This clonotype showed up just a few times. Its antigen is still unknown. General study points: Analyses based on zero insertions could be partly confounded by invariant MAIT and iNKT cells. Abundant cord blood beta clonotypes carried fewer insertions; memory repertoires showed none.

Each donor was a healthy Caucasian. The CDR3 runs 14 residues. Trimming at V came to 5 bases and at J to 7 bases, leaving 3 bases not matched to a gene. The sample taken for sequencing was cord blood. The rearrangement joins TRBV12-3 or TRBV12-4 to TRBJ2-1; 12 bases fit TRBD2. This sequence was found in a newborn girl in good health. CDR3 sequence (DNA): TGTGCCAGCAGTAAAGGACTAGCGGGAAATGAGCAGTTCTTC. It translates to CASSKGLAGNEQFF.